Shown below are 29 T cell receptor beta chains from a single sample sequenced in a study of beta chain features in type 1 diabetes. Study-wide results and caveats: All four CD4+ subsets of Type 1 diabetes patients contained TCRB CDR3s that were moderately but significantly shorter.

The entirety of the isolated RNA underwent reverse transcription, so expressed TCRB transcripts were sequenced. Method: immunoSEQ multiplex PCR; TCRdb's copy keeps in-frame clones and lacks some. The sample lists hundreds of thousands of clones, roughly 8.8% seen once, with around 1% in the top ten. These receptors' targets are unknown. The sample was central memory CD4+ T cells from blood. These receptors all stem from a man younger than 40 with type 1 diabetes.

A remark on this clone: The junction departs from the called germline gene at one end, perhaps through a read error. V gene TRBV7-7 combines with J gene TRBJ2-5, with 9 positions matching TRBD2. The CDR3 spans 18 residues. Looked up from germline, CDR1 is SSHAT and CDR2 is FNYEAQ (reference sequence). The CDR3 bases are TGTGCTAGCAGCTTGGGTGGCCTAGCGGGGCTTGGGCAAGAGACCCAGTACTTC. It specifies CASSLGGLAGLGQETQYF.

The V and J genes are TRBV9 and TRBJ2-5; D ambiguous. V lost 0 bases to trimming and J lost 2 bases, with 14 bases between them. Germline lookup yields CDR1 SGDLS and CDR2 YYNGEE. The CDR3 covers 16 residues. The CDR3 region has the DNA TGTGCCAGCAGCGTAGCTGCCAGGACGGAGCAAGAGACCCAGTACTTC. It specifies CASSVAARTEQETQYF.

This sequence joins TRBV20-1 and TRBJ2-1; D not certain. V was trimmed by 5 bases and J by 12 bases, leaving 5 bases between them. The germline V gene has CDR1 DFQATT and CDR2 SNEGSKA (reference sequence). CDR3 length equals 8 residues. The CDR3 loop is CSARAQFF. As DNA, the CDR3 is TGCAGTGCTCGGGCGCAGTTCTTC.

This clone was recorded many times. In the same sample, other DNA sequences code for this CDR3. The V gene is TRBV7-2, the J gene TRBJ1-1; a possible D gene is TRBD1 (5 bases). The CDR3 has 13 amino acids. Looked up from germline, CDR1 is SGHTA and CDR2 is FQGNSA. Trimming left V 5 bases short and J 1 base short, with 8 bases between. As DNA, the CDR3 is TGTGCCAGCAGCCTCGGACAGAACACTGAAGCTTTCTTT. It translates to CASSLGQNTEAFF. The full variable domain, its missing parts supplied by reference TRBV7-2 and TRBJ1-1, is GAGVSQSPSNKVTEKGKDVELRCDPISGHTALYWYRQSLGQGLEFLIYFQGNSAPDKSGLPSDRFSAERTGGSVSTLTIQRTQQEDSAVYLCASSLGQNTEAFFGQGTRLTVV.

The CDR3 protein is CASSSRGYSNQPQHF. The CDR3 DNA sequence: TGTGCCAGCAGTTCCCGGGGCTATAGCAATCAGCCCCAGCATTTT. The rearrangement links TRBV6-5 to TRBJ1-5; D possibly corresponds to TRBD1 (5 bases). The V gene's germline CDR1 is MNHEY and CDR2 SVGAGI. The CDR3 is 15 amino acids. Trimming removed 4 bases from V and 0 bases from J, with 10 bases in between.

The sample holds a few counts of this clone. The J gene is TRBJ2-7, the V gene TRBV5-1; 9 nucleotides line up with TRBD1. CDR1 is SGHRS, CDR2 YFSETQ, per germline. With V trimmed by 6 bases and J by 3 bases, 4 bases remained unmatched. There are 13 residues in the CDR3. The CDR3: CASTATGGYEQYF. The CDR3 DNA reads as TGCGCCAGCACAGCGACAGGGGGCTACGAGCAGTACTTC.

The chain couples TRBV29-1 to TRBJ1-2; a possible D gene is TRBD1 (6 bases). CDR3 size: 13 residues. Germline CDR1 is SQVTM and CDR2 is ANQGSEA. V gave up 2 bases and J gave up 7 bases, with 14 bases separating them. CDR3 region: CSVETRGQAGYTF. Here the CDR3 DNA reads TGCAGCGTTGAAACCAGGGGTCAGGCTGGCTACACCTTC.

This clone was counted only a few times. The chain is built from TRBV5-6 and TRBJ1-2; perhaps TRBD1 as D (6 bases). Germline V gene data show CDR1 as SGHDT and CDR2 as YYEEEE. Trimming cost V 6 bases and J 4 bases, with 19 bases left between them. CDR3 size: 15 residues. CDR3 loop: CASIDRDIGAYGYTF. For the CDR3, the DNA is TGTGCCAGCATCGACCGGGACATTGGGGCCTATGGCTACACCTTC.

Only a few counts were recorded for this clone. The chain employs TRBV15 and TRBJ1-2; D is uncertain. Trimming stripped 3 bases from V and 3 bases from J, with 11 bases between. CDR3 size: 14 residues. The germline V gene has CDR1 LNHNV and CDR2 YYDKDF (reference sequence). CDR3 loop: CATSSLDLDYGYTF. CDR3 in DNA: TGTGCCACCAGCAGTCTCGACCTGGACTATGGCTACACCTTC.

The chain carries TRBV12-5 and TRBJ1-2, with 7 positions matching TRBD1. V gave up 4 bases and J gave up 8 bases; unmatched junction bases: 7. Germline V gene data show CDR1 as LGHNT and CDR2 as FRNRAP. This CDR3 has 13 amino acids. This CDR3 is CASGSEGARGYTF. DNA of the CDR3: TGTGCTAGTGGTTCCGAGGGGGCGCGGGGCTACACCTTC.

The chain uses TRBV15 and TRBJ2-5, with TRBD1 matching 9 bases. CDR3 size: 15 residues. J lost 3 bases, V lost 5 bases, and 7 bases had no gene match. Germline assignment: CDR1 LNHNV and CDR2 YYDKDF (reference sequence). This CDR3 reads CATSWGGTGKETQYF. CDR3 DNA: TGTGCCACCAGCTGGGGGGGGACAGGGAAAGAGACCCAGTACTTC.

This rearrangement joins TRBV27 to TRBJ2-5; 7 nucleotides match TRBD1. With V trimmed by 6 bases and J by 2 bases, 9 bases remained unmatched. The CDR3 totals 15 residues. Germline V gives CDR1 MNHEY, CDR2 SMNVEV (reference sequence). The CDR3 sequence: CASSHRGTAQETQYF. The CDR3 nucleotides are TGTGCCAGCAGCCACCGAGGGACAGCTCAAGAGACCCAGTACTTC.

The V gene is TRBV30, the J gene TRBJ1-1; no clear D. The germline V gene has CDR1 GTSNPN and CDR2 SVGIG (reference sequence). This CDR3 contains 11 residues. The V and J ends lost 3 bases and 11 bases respectively, with 13 bases between them. CDR3 loop: CAWRGVGDAFF. The CDR3 DNA reads TGTGCCTGGAGGGGAGTGGGAGACGCTTTCTTT.

This rearrangement joins TRBV7-9 to TRBJ2-7; perhaps TRBD1 as D (6 bases). V lost 2 bases to trimming and J lost 4 bases, with 15 bases between them. The CDR3 spans 15 residues. Germline assignment: CDR1 SEHNR and CDR2 FQNEAQ (reference sequence). The CDR3 nucleotides read TGTGCCAGCAGCTTAAATGGGGGCGAAGAGTACGAGCAGTACTTC. The encoded protein is CASSLNGGEEYEQYF. Drawing the rest from reference TRBV7-9 and TRBJ2-7, the complete variable domain is DTGVSQNPRHKITKRGQNVTFRCDPISEHNRLYWYRQTLGQGPEFLTYFQNEAQLEKSRLLSDRFSAERPKGSFSTLEIQRTEQGDSAMYLCASSLNGGEEYEQYFGPGTRLTVT.

This clone was counted between two and nine times. The V call is TRBV6-6, the J call TRBJ2-2, with a tentative D call TRBD2 (6 bases). CDR3 length: 12 amino acids. V gave up 6 bases and J gave up 6 bases, with 8 bases separating them. Germline V gene lookup returns CDR1 MNHNY and CDR2 SVGAGI (reference sequence). This CDR3 is CASRWDSGELFF. The CDR3, as DNA: TGTGCCAGCAGATGGGACTCCGGGGAGCTGTTTTTT.

The chain couples TRBV6-1 to TRBJ1-1, with D perhaps TRBD1 (5 bases). CDR3 length equals 13 residues. V lost 2 bases to trimming and J lost 1 base, with 5 bases between them. Germline-derived CDR1 and CDR2 are MNHNS and SASEGT. In DNA, the CDR3 is TGTGCCAGCAGTGAACAGGGGAACACTGAAGCTTTCTTT. This encodes CASSEQGNTEAFF.

This clone was seen more than once but under ten times. The chain links TRBV5-1 to TRBJ2-3, with 7 bases lining up with TRBD1. V was clipped by 4 bases and J by 6 bases; unmatched bases: 5. The CDR3 extends over 13 amino acids. CDR1 is SGHRS, CDR2 YFSETQ, per germline. CDR3 sequence (DNA): TGCGCCAGCAGCGGGGACAGAGGGGATACGCAGTATTTT. Translation: CASSGDRGDTQYF.

This clone was counted only a few times. The chain combines TRBV4-3 with TRBJ1-2; D not resolved. The CDR3 extends over 15 amino acids. V was clipped by 1 base and J by 1 base, with 10 bases between them. CDR1 is LGHNA and CDR2 is YSLEER in the germline V gene. Here the CDR3 reads CASSQAEAFNYGYTF. Written as DNA, the CDR3 is TGCGCCAGCAGCCAAGCAGAGGCCTTTAACTATGGCTACACCTTC.

The CDR3 DNA follows: TGTGCCAGCAGCCCAGGACTAGAAGCCACAGATACGCAGTATTTT. Its translation: CASSPGLEATDTQYF. This rearrangement joins TRBV11-2 to TRBJ2-3; 7 nucleotides agree with TRBD2. CDR3 length: 15 residues. The germline V gene has CDR1 SGHAT and CDR2 FQNNGV. V gave up 5 bases and J gave up 2 bases; unmatched junction bases: 7.

This clone has only a few counts. This rearrangement joins TRBV9 to TRBJ2-1; no clear D. The V gene lost 6 bases and the J gene lost 2 bases, with 15 bases spanning the gap. Germline-derived CDR1 and CDR2 are SGDLS and YYNGEE. This CDR3 spans 15 amino acids. For the CDR3, the DNA is TGTGCCAGCACCACTGGGGTTGGGCCCTACAATGAGCAGTTCTTC. Protein: CASTTGVGPYNEQFF.

The rearrangement joins TRBV29-1 to TRBJ2-6; 9 bases are shared with TRBD1. This CDR3 is built from 17 residues. Per the germline V gene, CDR1 is SQVTM and CDR2 is ANQGSEA. The V gene end was trimmed by 7 bases and the J gene end by 0 bases; junction bases not matched to a gene: 10. In nucleotides, the CDR3 is TGCAGCGCGCGGGACAGGGCTCGAAGCTCTGGGGCCAACGTCCTGACTTTC. Protein product: CSARDRARSSGANVLTF.

This sequence joins TRBV6-5 and TRBJ2-5, with 7 bases identical to TRBD1. CDR1 is MNHEY and CDR2 is SVGAGI in the germline V gene. V trimming: 2 bases; J trimming: 5 bases; junction bases outside the gene matches: 5. There are 14 residues in the CDR3. CDR3 nucleotide sequence: TGTGCCAGCAGTTACGGCCAGGGGGTGGAGACCCAGTACTTC. The encoded protein is CASSYGQGVETQYF.

V gene TRBV7-2 combines with J gene TRBJ2-5, with D hard to call. CDR1 SGHTA and CDR2 FQGNSA come from the germline V gene. The CDR3 length is 12 residues. V was clipped by 4 bases and J by 5 bases, with 8 bases between them. Written as DNA, the CDR3 is TGTGCCAGCAGCTCAAGTTCGGAGACCCAGTACTTC. It specifies CASSSSSETQYF.

The rearrangement links TRBV4-3 to TRBJ1-6; weak D call: TRBD1 (6 bases). The germline gives CDR1 LGHNA, CDR2 YSLEER. The V gene lost 0 bases and the J gene lost 0 bases, with 9 bases spanning the gap. The CDR3 spans 17 residues. The DNA for the CDR3 is TGCGCCAGCAGCCAAGATTGGGGGCGCTCCTATAATTCACCCCTCCACTTT. This encodes CASSQDWGRSYNSPLHF.

The chain carries TRBV5-1 and TRBJ1-6; 9 bases line up with TRBD1. This CDR3 is built from 14 residues. J gave up 9 bases and V 9 bases, and 10 bases lay outside the gene matches. Germline-derived CDR1 and CDR2 are SGHRS and YFSETQ. The CDR3 nucleotides read TGCGCCACATCCCCGGGACAGGGTTTTTCACCCCTCCACTTT. The encoded protein is CATSPGQGFSPLHF. Variable domain in full (rest from reference TRBV5-1 and TRBJ1-6): KAGVTQTPRYLIKTRGQQVTLSCSPISGHRSVSWYQQTPGQGLQFLFEYFSETQRNKGNFPGRFSGRQFSNSRSEMNVSTLELGDSALYLCATSPGQGFSPLHFGNGTRLTVT.

The rearrangement uses TRBV4-3 and TRBJ1-1, with 7 bases identical to TRBD1. With 0 bases clipped from V and 11 bases from J, the junction kept 6 bases outside the gene matches. The germline CDR1 and CDR2 sequences are LGHNA and YSLEER. CDR3 size: 13 residues. The CDR3 DNA reads TGCGCCAGCAGCCAAGATCGGCCGACAGGGGCTTTCTTT. Protein sequence: CASSQDRPTGAFF.

This clone was seen a handful of times. This chain joins TRBV28 and TRBJ1-2, with a weak D call TRBD1 (6 bases). V lost 10 bases and J 1 base, leaving 10 bases between the germline ends. CDR1 is MDHEN, CDR2 SYDVKM, per germline. The CDR3 is 12 residues long. CDR3 protein: CATQQGNYGYTF. The CDR3 DNA reads as TGTGCCACCCAACAGGGTAACTATGGCTACACCTTC.

To note about this clone: Other DNA sequences from this sample encode an identical CDR3 as well. V usage is TRBV11-3 and J usage is TRBJ2-3; D call uncertain. This CDR3 spans 12 amino acids. Between the trimmed V and J ends, which lost 0 bases and 6 bases, there was a span of 4 bases. Germline V lookup: CDR1 SGHNT, CDR2 YENEEA. The CDR3 nucleotides read TGTGCCAGCAGCTTAGATCGGGATACGCAGTATTTT. Encoded protein: CASSLDRDTQYF.

This clone came up a few times. The rearrangement uses TRBV7-2 and TRBJ2-1, with 8 bases lining up with TRBD2. With V trimmed by 5 bases and J by 4 bases, 10 bases remained unmatched. Germline V gives CDR1 SGHTA, CDR2 FQGNSA. The CDR3 runs 16 residues. The CDR3 sequence is CASSGSRGALYNEQFF. The CDR3 bases are TGTGCCAGCAGCGGGTCGCGGGGGGCACTTTACAATGAGCAGTTCTTC.